These 5 T cell receptor beta chains share one sample of origin, sequenced in a study of tumor-infiltrating lymphocytes in primary liver carcinoma. Between 20 and 30 mg of unsorted bulk tissue served as the source from which RNA and DNA were co-extracted. Reverse transcription of roughly 480 ng total RNA with a constant-region primer produced TCR beta cDNA. Libraries covering TCR beta were generated through three nested multiplex PCR rounds (using a slightly modified ARM-PCR). Each of the first two PCR rounds ran approximately 10 cycles with TRBV1-TRBV30 forward and C-beta reverse primers. A single record per CDR3 protein comes from TCRdb applying MiXCR to the multiplex PCR reads. Counted here are 25,000 to 30,000 distinct CDR3 sequences, about three quarters occurring once; the ten biggest clones make up approximately 46%. The sequenced sample was liver tumor tissue from sampling region 3. Subset meaning: tumor region T3, left-lateral pole. The receptors originated from a man aged 40-49 years with primary liver carcinoma and hepatitis B virus infection.

Regarding this clonotype: At one boundary the junction diverges from the germline segment, which might be a read error. V usage is TRBV10-3 and J usage is TRBJ2-1; D is undetermined. Germline V gene data show CDR1 as ENHRY and CDR2 as SYGVKD. CDR3 length: 14 amino acids. CDR3 sequence reads: CAISPTATWDEQFF. The CDR3 bases are TGTGCCATCAGTCCCACGGCGACCTGGGATGAGCAGTTCTTT.

This clonotype was found many times. One end of the junction does not line up with germline, which may come from a read error. The chain recombines TRBV11-2 with TRBJ2-7; tentative D call: TRBD1 (6 bases). Per germline, CDR1 SGHAT and CDR2 FQNNGV. CDR3 length equals 14 residues. CDR3 amino acids: CAGSFTLTGNEQYF. CDR3 bases: TGTGCCGGCAGCTTTACACTCACAGGGAACGAGCAGTACTTC. The variable domain in full, completed from reference TRBV11-2 and TRBJ2-7, reads EAGVAQSPRYKIIEKRQSVAFWCNPISGHATLYWYQQILGQGPKLLIQFQNNGVVDDSQLPKDRFSAERLKGVDSTLKIQPAKLEDSAVYLCAGSFTLTGNEQYFGPGTRLTVT.

In the case of this clonotype: A read error may account for a junction end that differs from germline. This chain uses TRBV4-3 with TRBJ2-1, with D maybe TRBD2 (6 bases). Germline V gene data show CDR1 as LGHNA and CDR2 as YSLEER. The CDR3 sequence is 16 residues long. CDR3 nucleotide sequence: TGTGCCAGCAGCCGAGTACTAGCCTCTACCTACAATGAGCGGTTCTTC. Protein product: CASSRVLASTYNERFF.

This clonotype showed up just once. The chain combines TRBV4-3 with TRBJ2-7, with a tentative D call TRBD2 (6 bases). Germline lookup yields CDR1 LGHNA and CDR2 YSLEER. Trimming removed 0 bases from V and 12 bases from J, with 21 bases in between. This CDR3 region has 15 residues. CDR3 DNA: TGCGCCAGCAGCCAAGATCGGGAGACTTCCTACGAGTGGTACTTC. It is translated as CASSQDRETSYEWYF.

This clonotype is labeled as medium-sized. V usage is TRBV11-2 and J usage is TRBJ1-1; D unclear. The germline V gene has CDR1 SGHAT and CDR2 FQNNGV. The V gene lost 2 bases and the J gene lost 2 bases, with 6 bases spanning the gap. CDR3 length: 13 amino acids. In DNA, the CDR3 is TGTGCCAGCAGCTTAACTGAAAACACTGAAGCTTTCTTT. Protein product: CASSLTENTEAFF.